These 19 T cell receptor beta chains share one sample of origin, sequenced in a study of cytomegalovirus exposure and HLA in healthy donors. Primers included in the PCR were 60 Vbeta and 13 Jbeta primers. Sequencing was performed with immunoSEQ multiplex PCR; in TCRdb, only in-frame clones are kept and a portion is missing. Of some 77,000 clones in the sample, 70% to 80% were seen once. Sequenced input: PBMCs. These receptors were collected from a woman between 50 and 59 years old in good health and CMV-seropositive.

V is TRBV19 and J is TRBJ1-5, with TRBD1 matching 10 bases. The germline V gene has CDR1 LNHDA and CDR2 SQIVND (reference sequence). The trim removed 7 bases at V and 5 bases at J, leaving 14 bases unmatched. The CDR3 spans 17 residues. CDR3 bases: TGTGCCAGTACCGCTATCAAGGGACAGGGGCTCGATCAGCCCCAGCATTTT. Protein product: CASTAIKGQGLDQPQHF.

The chain has TRBV11-2 and TRBJ2-7, with D perhaps matching TRBD2 (6 bases). CDR1 is SGHAT, CDR2 FQNNGV, per germline. With 1 base removed from V and 4 bases from J, the gap between germline ends came to 11 bases. This CDR3 region has 14 residues. The CDR3 DNA follows: TGTGCCAGCAGCTTAGGGGTGGAGGGATACGAGCAGTACTTC. Translation: CASSLGVEGYEQYF. Full variable domain (rest looked up from reference TRBV11-2 and TRBJ2-7): EAGVAQSPRYKIIEKRQSVAFWCNPISGHATLYWYQQILGQGPKLLIQFQNNGVVDDSQLPKDRFSAERLKGVDSTLKIQPAKLEDSAVYLCASSLGVEGYEQYFGPGTRLTVT.

The chain links TRBV19 to TRBJ2-6; maybe TRBD1 (5 bases). Trimming shortened V by 9 bases and J by 0 bases, and 9 bases separated the two germline ends. Germline-derived CDR1 and CDR2 are LNHDA and SQIVND (reference sequence). This CDR3 is built from 14 residues. The CDR3 DNA sequence: TGTGCCAGCACTGACAGCTCTGGGGCCAACGTCCTGACTTTC. Translated, it gives CASTDSSGANVLTF.

The V call is TRBV18, the J call TRBJ1-4, with 8 bases that match TRBD1. The junction had 3 bases not matched to a gene; V was cut back by 5 bases and J by 13 bases. Germline assignment: CDR1 KGHSH and CDR2 LQKENI. This CDR3 has 11 amino acids. In DNA form, the CDR3 reads TGTGCCAGCTCAGGACAGGGTGGACTGTTTTTT. It yields the protein CASSGQGGLFF.

The V and J genes are TRBV7-8 and TRBJ2-1; 8 nucleotides line up with TRBD1. Germline assignment: CDR1 SGHVS and CDR2 FQNEAQ. There are 14 residues in the CDR3. V lost 4 bases, J lost 5 bases, and 4 bases stayed unmatched. Written as DNA, the CDR3 is TGTGCCAGCAGCTCAGGGGGCTCTAACAATGAGCAGTTCTTC. This translates into CASSSGGSNNEQFF.

This clone was detected only once. The CDR3 reads CASSGGLAGGFYNEQFF. CDR3 nucleotides: TGTGCCAGCAGCGGCGGACTAGCGGGAGGCTTTTACAATGAGCAGTTCTTC. The J gene is TRBJ2-1, the V gene TRBV5-5; 14 nucleotides agree with TRBD2. Trimming removed 4 bases from V and 4 bases from J; junction bases left unmatched: 7. Germline-derived CDR1 and CDR2 are SGHKS and YYEKEE (reference sequence). CDR3 size: 17 residues. The full variable domain, in which reference TRBV5-5 and TRBJ2-1 provide the parts outside the CDR3, is DAGVTQSPTHLIKTRGQQVTLRCSPISGHKSVSWYQQVLGQGPQFIFQYYEKEERGRGNFPDRFSARQFPNYSSELNVNALLLGDSALYLCASSGGLAGGFYNEQFFGPGTRLTVL.

The V and J genes are TRBV30 and TRBJ2-5; tentative D call: TRBD1 (5 bases). The V end lost 4 bases, the J end lost 3 bases, and 9 bases lay between the germline ends. CDR1 and CDR2 from the germline V gene are GTSNPN and SVGIG (reference sequence). CDR3 size: 12 residues. The CDR3 DNA is TGTGCCTGGACTTCCAGGGAAGAGACCCAGTACTTC. Protein sequence: CAWTSREETQYF. Based on the CDR3 plus reference TRBV30 and TRBJ2-5, the full variable domain is SQTIHQWPATLVQPVGSPLSLECTVEGTSNPNLYWYRQAAGRGLQLLFYSVGIGQISSEVPQNLSASRPQDRQFILSSKKLLLSDSGFYLCAWTSREETQYFGPGTRLLVL.

In its sample, this clone was seen once. V and J are TRBV7-6 and TRBJ1-1; the D is unclear. Germline V gene sequence: CDR1 SGHVS, CDR2 FNYEAQ. This CDR3 has 13 residues. Between the trimmed V and J ends, which lost 3 bases and 1 base, there was a span of 6 bases. CDR3 protein: CASSLKRNTEAFF. The CDR3 DNA is TGTGCCAGCAGCTTGAAGAGGAACACTGAAGCTTTCTTT.

In this sample, this clone turned up a few times. This rearrangement joins TRBV7-2 to TRBJ2-1; TRBD2 might be the D (6 bases). Germline V gene sequence: CDR1 SGHTA, CDR2 FQGNSA. This CDR3 contains 16 residues. V shed 2 bases and J shed 3 bases, with 14 bases lying between them. Here the CDR3 DNA reads TGTGCCAGCAGCTTAACTGAAGTGGGAGGCTACAATGAGCAGTTCTTC. Protein: CASSLTEVGGYNEQFF.

This clone was observed a handful of times. The chain joins TRBV5-1 to TRBJ2-2; D is undetermined. Looked up from germline, CDR1 is SGHRS and CDR2 is YFSETQ. Trimming removed 6 bases from V and 5 bases from J, with 5 bases in between. The CDR3 is 11 residues long. The CDR3 here is CASTATGELFF. The CDR3 region has the DNA TGCGCCAGCACAGCGACCGGGGAGCTGTTTTTT.

CDR3 sequence (DNA): TGTGCCAGCAGTGTCTCCGGACAGGGGGACACTGAAGCTTTCTTT. Amino acid sequence: CASSVSGQGDTEAFF. V usage is TRBV6-1 and J usage is TRBJ1-1; 10 bases align to TRBD1. Losses at the gene ends were 4 bases for V and 3 bases for J; bases not matched to a gene: 5. The CDR3 has 15 amino acids. CDR1 MNHNS and CDR2 SASEGT come from the germline V gene.

The V call is TRBV6-5, the J call TRBJ2-5; TRBD1 matches 9 bases. V shed 6 bases, J shed 3 bases, and the junction held 5 bases outside the gene matches. The CDR3 covers 14 residues. From germline, CDR1 is MNHEY and CDR2 SVGAGI. DNA of the CDR3: TGTGCCAGCAGGAGGCGGACAGGGGAAGAGACCCAGTACTTC. The encoded protein is CASRRRTGEETQYF.

This clone was found a few times. This chain links TRBV6-5 with TRBJ1-1; D is perhaps TRBD1 (5 bases). With 0 bases removed from V and 2 bases from J, the gap between germline ends came to 13 bases. The CDR3 totals 16 residues. CDR1 and CDR2 (germline): MNHEY, SVGAGI. CDR3 loop: CASSYSFWGVNTEAFF. The DNA of the CDR3 is TGTGCCAGCAGTTACTCCTTTTGGGGCGTTAACACTGAAGCTTTCTTT.

This rearrangement joins TRBV11-2 to TRBJ2-3; 11 bases align to TRBD2. CDR1 is SGHAT, CDR2 FQNNGV, per germline. V trimming: 5 bases; J trimming: 0 bases; junction bases outside the gene matches: 7. The CDR3 extends over 17 amino acids. DNA for the CDR3: TGTGCCAGCAGCCGAGGACTAGCGGGCCATAGCACAGATACGCAGTATTTT. Protein sequence: CASSRGLAGHSTDTQYF.

This clone was detected a few times. V is TRBV27 and J is TRBJ1-2, with 9 bases that match TRBD1. Germline lookup yields CDR1 MNHEY and CDR2 SMNVEV (reference sequence). CDR3 length: 16 amino acids. V was pared by 2 bases and J by 8 bases, with 12 bases of the junction left unmatched. CDR3 DNA sequence: TGTGCCAGCAGTTTACCAGAACAGGGGGCATCCGGGGGCTACACCTTC. Its translation is CASSLPEQGASGGYTF.

The genes are TRBV7-9 and TRBJ2-1; 9 positions agree with TRBD2. V lost 4 bases, J lost 9 bases, and 4 bases stayed unmatched. CDR3 length: 13 residues. From germline, CDR1 is SEHNR and CDR2 FQNEAQ (reference sequence). For the CDR3, the DNA is TGTGCCAGCAGCTCGGGACTAGCCACTGAGCAGTTCTTC. This sequence encodes CASSSGLATEQFF. Variable domain in full (rest from reference TRBV7-9 and TRBJ2-1): DTGVSQNPRHKITKRGQNVTFRCDPISEHNRLYWYRQTLGQGPEFLTYFQNEAQLEKSRLLSDRFSAERPKGSFSTLEIQRTEQGDSAMYLCASSSGLATEQFFGPGTRLTVL.

This sequence joins TRBV29-1 and TRBJ1-5; 8 bases map to TRBD1. The CDR3 is 13 residues long. Germline lookup yields CDR1 SQVTM and CDR2 ANQGSEA. V shed 5 bases and J 2 bases; nucleotides not matched to a gene: 2. The DNA for the CDR3 is TGCAGCGTTCTGACAGGGGGCAATCAGCCCCAGCATTTT. This sequence encodes CSVLTGGNQPQHF.

V usage is TRBV2 and J usage is TRBJ2-1; TRBD2 matches 12 bases. The CDR3 has 15 amino acids. V lost 5 bases and J lost 3; bases outside the gene matches: 2. Germline values: CDR1 SNHLY, CDR2 FYNNEI. The CDR3 region is CASSLAGGNYNEQFF. CDR3 DNA sequence: TGTGCCAGCAGTCTAGCGGGAGGGAACTACAATGAGCAGTTCTTC.

The V gene is TRBV10-3, the J gene TRBJ1-2; 8 bases align to TRBD1. The CDR3 contains 14 residues. V dropped 8 bases and J dropped 5; count of bases not matched to a gene: 10. Looked up from germline, CDR1 is ENHRY and CDR2 is SYGVKD. CDR3 in amino acids: CAISRQGSGYGYTF. CDR3 sequence (DNA): TGTGCCATCTCCCGACAGGGGAGTGGGTATGGCTACACCTTC.